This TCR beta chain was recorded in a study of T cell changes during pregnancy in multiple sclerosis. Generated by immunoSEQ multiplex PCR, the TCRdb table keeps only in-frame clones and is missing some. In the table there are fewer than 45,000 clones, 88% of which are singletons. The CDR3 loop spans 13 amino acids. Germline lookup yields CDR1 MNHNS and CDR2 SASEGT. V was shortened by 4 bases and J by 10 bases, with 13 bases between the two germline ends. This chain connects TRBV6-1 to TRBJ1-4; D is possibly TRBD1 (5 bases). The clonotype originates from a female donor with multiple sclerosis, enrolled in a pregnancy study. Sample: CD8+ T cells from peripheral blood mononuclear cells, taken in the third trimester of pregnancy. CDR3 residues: CASSGGDPGKLFF. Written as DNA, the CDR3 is TGTGCCAGCAGTGGCGGGGACCCCGGAAAACTGTTTTTT.